This entry describes one TCR beta chain. CDR3 length: 15 residues. CDR1 is SGHRS and CDR2 is YFSETQ in the germline V gene. Deletions cut 1 base from V and 5 bases from J, with 12 bases between. The repertoire was sequenced with immunoSEQ multiplex PCR; TCRdb's copy has only in-frame clones and lacks some. The table shows 200,000 to 250,000 clones, with approximately 83% occurring only once. The record originates from a study of blood T cell repertoires in COVID-19. This chain connects TRBV5-1 to TRBJ2-2; TRBD2 is a possible D gene (6 bases). This sequence was found in a woman in her twenties or thirties who had recovered from COVID-19. What was sequenced was peripheral blood. CDR3 sequence: CASSLLSGGTGELFF. The CDR3 DNA follows: TGCGCCAGCAGCTTGTTATCCGGGGGAACCGGGGAGCTGTTTTTT.